This T cell receptor beta chain was obtained from a study of T cell responses to AZD1222 COVID-19 vaccine. The repertoire was sequenced with immunoSEQ multiplex PCR; TCRdb's copy has only in-frame clones and lacks some. The sample yields 150,000 to 200,000 clones, roughly 90% seen once. Only a few counts were recorded for this clone. As yet, its antigen is unknown. V shed 3 bases and J shed 7 bases, with 16 bases lying between them. This CDR3 contains 15 residues. Germline V gene sequence: CDR1 SGDLS, CDR2 YYNGEE. Findings and limits, study-wide: A mostly white British donor set with more females was recruited, and clonal diversity was possibly underestimated.

The sample consisted of peripheral blood, taken on day 0 of AZD1222 vaccination. The receptor was isolated from an adult in good health. V is TRBV9 and J is TRBJ1-4, with a weak D call TRBD1 (6 bases). CDR3 sequence: CASSGETGGSEKLFF. The CDR3 DNA sequence: TGTGCCAGCAGCGGAGAGACAGGTGGGAGTGAAAAACTGTTTTTT.